The 15 T cell receptor beta chains in this list originate from one sample, sequenced in a study of T cells in Graves' hyperthyroidism and ophthalmopathy. Amplification yielded TCR beta CDR3 regions, with RNA transcripts as the source. Carried out on the TCR CDR3, a first-round RT-PCR used the HTBI primer set. TCRdb analysed the multiplex PCR reads with MiXCR anew, one entry per CDR3 protein. The sample carries 800,000 or so distinct CDR3 sequences, 35% to 45% recorded once. Sequencing input: blood. The receptors stem from a man younger than 35 with Graves' hyperthyroidism.

In this sample, this clonotype turned up once. V is TRBV6-6 and J is TRBJ2-5, with D maybe TRBD1 (7 bases). The germline V and J ends were trimmed by 3 bases and 5 bases, with 16 bases remaining between them. Germline lookup yields CDR1 MNHNY and CDR2 SVGAGI (reference sequence). The CDR3 length is 15 residues. CDR3 residues: CASSYQGGESETQYF. CDR3 bases: TGTGCCAGCAGTTATCAGGGGGGAGAATCTGAGACCCAGTACTTC.

This chain joins TRBV6-5 and TRBJ1-1; 10 bases are a match to TRBD1. Germline CDR1 and CDR2: MNHEY and SVGAGI. Trimming at V came to 4 bases and at J to 7 bases, leaving 3 bases not matched to a gene. The CDR3 covers 13 residues. The CDR3 protein is CASSWDRGLEAFF. The CDR3 DNA follows: TGTGCCAGCAGTTGGGACAGGGGACTTGAAGCTTTCTTT.

This clonotype was observed at least ten times. DNA for the CDR3: TGTGCCAGCAGACCCACAGGGACCACTGAAGCTTTCTTT. Amino acid sequence: CASRPTGTTEAFF. The J gene is TRBJ1-1, the V gene TRBV7-9; perhaps TRBD1 as D (6 bases). The CDR3 spans 13 residues. The germline V gene has CDR1 SEHNR and CDR2 FQNEAQ (reference sequence). Trimming stripped 6 bases from V and 4 bases from J, with 12 bases between. Supplemented by reference TRBV7-9 and TRBJ1-1, the full variable domain reads DTGVSQNPRHKITKRGQNVTFRCDPISEHNRLYWYRQTLGQGPEFLTYFQNEAQLEKSRLLSDRFSAERPKGSFSTLEIQRTEQGDSAMYLCASRPTGTTEAFFGQGTRLTVV.

V and J are TRBV7-3 and TRBJ2-2; D perhaps matches TRBD2 (6 bases). V was trimmed by 3 bases and J by 0 bases, leaving 14 bases between them. In germline, CDR1 is SGHTA, CDR2 FQGTGA. The CDR3 has 17 residues. The CDR3 region is CASSLEGGPANTGELFF. The CDR3 nucleotides read TGTGCCAGCAGCTTGGAGGGAGGACCCGCGAACACCGGGGAGCTGTTTTTT.

There are a few counts of this clonotype. The gene calls are TRBV4-1 and TRBJ2-7, with D uncertain. Trimming removed 4 bases from V and 2 bases from J, with 9 bases in between. Looked up from germline, CDR1 is MGHRA and CDR2 is YSYEKL. The CDR3 loop spans 13 amino acids. CDR3 residues: CASSPDGPYEQYF. CDR3 nucleotides: TGCGCCAGCAGCCCCGACGGACCCTACGAGCAGTACTTC.

V and J are TRBV29-1 and TRBJ1-2, with a tentative D call TRBD1 (5 bases). Germline values: CDR1 SQVTM, CDR2 ANQGSEA. This CDR3 contains 14 residues. The CDR3 loop reads CTAPGATFNYGYTF. CDR3 coding DNA: TGCACCGCACCCGGGGCCACCTTTAACTATGGCTACACCTTC.

This clonotype showed up many times. V usage is TRBV9 and J usage is TRBJ1-1; D perhaps matches TRBD1 (5 bases). V lost 0 bases and J 3 bases, leaving 9 bases between the germline ends. The CDR3 runs to 14 residues. Germline V gene lookup returns CDR1 SGDLS and CDR2 YYNGEE. Written as DNA, the CDR3 is TGTGCCAGCAGCGTAGGGGAAGGGGACACTGAAGCTTTCTTT. Its protein product is CASSVGEGDTEAFF. Full variable domain (missing parts from reference TRBV9 and TRBJ1-1): DSGVTQTPKHLITATGQRVTLRCSPRSGDLSVYWYQQSLDQGLQFLIQYYNGEERAKGNILERFSAQQFPDLHSELNLSSLELGDSALYFCASSVGEGDTEAFFGQGTRLTVV.

This clonotype was recorded only once. CDR3 sequence: CASSQDVQGEAFF. The CDR3 DNA sequence: TGCGCCAGCAGCCAAGACGTACAGGGCGAAGCTTTCTTT. The chain combines TRBV4-3 with TRBJ1-1; TRBD1 might be the D (6 bases). V lost 0 bases, J lost 8 bases, and 10 bases lay in between. This CDR3 comprises 13 residues. Per the germline V gene, CDR1 is LGHNA and CDR2 is YSLEER.

Of note for this clonotype: Mismatch with germline at one junction end may stem from a read error. The J gene is TRBJ2-7, the V gene TRBV25-1; D is uncertain. The CDR3 spans 11 residues. The germline CDR1 and CDR2 sequences are MGHDK and SYGVNS. The CDR3 protein is CASSPGPELYF. As DNA, the CDR3 is TGTGCCAGCTCACCAGGACCTGAGCTGTACTTC.

In its sample, this clonotype was seen many times. This chain joins TRBV29-1 and TRBJ2-7; 7 nucleotides agree with TRBD2. V gave up 7 bases and J gave up 6 bases; unmatched junction bases: 9. CDR3 length equals 12 residues. CDR1 and CDR2 from the germline V gene are SQVTM and ANQGSEA. The chain's CDR3 is CSGGEGTTEQYF. The DNA of the CDR3 is TGCAGCGGTGGCGAGGGGACTACCGAGCAGTACTTC.

In its sample, this clonotype was seen many times. The V call is TRBV9, the J call TRBJ1-6; possible D gene TRBD1, 5 bases. Germline V gene lookup returns CDR1 SGDLS and CDR2 YYNGEE. This CDR3 has 15 residues. The ends were cut back, 3 bases at V and 7 bases at J, with 14 bases in the middle. This CDR3 reads CASSEGSRENSPLHF. The CDR3 nucleotides are TGTGCCAGCAGCGAGGGGTCTCGGGAGAATTCACCCCTCCACTTT.

This clonotype was seen many times. The rearrangement links TRBV20-1 to TRBJ1-1; maybe TRBD1 (5 bases). The CDR3 is made up of 14 amino acids. The germline V and J ends were trimmed by 5 bases and 0 bases, with 13 bases remaining between them. Germline values: CDR1 DFQATT, CDR2 SNEGSKA (reference sequence). This chain's CDR3 is CSADLGPLNTEAFF. As DNA, the CDR3 is TGCAGTGCTGATCTGGGGCCCCTGAACACTGAAGCTTTCTTT.

As for this clonotype: The CDR3 end shows no conserved phenylalanine or tryptophan, and so a read error is likely. No DNA is shown, since the ends of the CDR3 on it are uncertain; the CDR3 is the one TCRdb lists. V usage is TRBV24-1 and J usage is TRBJ2-3; TRBD1 was called by the table and not checked on the DNA. The CDR3 sequence runs 10 residues, both termini included. In germline, CDR1 is KGHDR, CDR2 SFDVKD. CDR3 sequence reads: CATSDMLGSR.

This clonotype was found many times. The genes are TRBV9 and TRBJ2-5, with 7 bases aligning to TRBD1. Looked up from germline, CDR1 is SGDLS and CDR2 is YYNGEE. The CDR3 is made up of 14 amino acids. With V trimmed by 4 bases and J by 6 bases, 9 bases remained unmatched. The CDR3 region is CASSTTGTAKTQYF. For the CDR3, the DNA is TGTGCCAGCAGCACAACCGGGACAGCCAAGACCCAGTACTTC.

V usage is TRBV2 and J usage is TRBJ1-4, with 9 bases identical to TRBD1. The CDR3 is made up of 15 amino acids. J was trimmed by 4 bases and V by 5 bases; bases with no gene match: 5. Germline loops: CDR1 SNHLY, CDR2 FYNNEI. The CDR3 spells CASSYSTGGNEKLFF. The DNA of the CDR3 is TGTGCCAGCAGTTACTCGACAGGGGGTAATGAAAAACTGTTTTTT. Full variable domain (rest looked up from reference TRBV2 and TRBJ1-4): EPEVTQTPSHQVTQMGQEVILRCVPISNHLYFYWYRQILGQKVEFLVSFYNNEISEKSEIFDDQFSVERPDGSNFTLKIRSTKLEDSAMYFCASSYSTGGNEKLFFGSGTQLSVL.